This TCR beta chain was observed in a study of monozygotic twins with inflammatory bowel disease. Overall study findings and caveats: For IBD patients, clonotypes shared with others were fewer than for healthy twins, especially with disease activity. Among twins, concordant and discordant pairs did not differ in repertoire similarity, possibly from limited power.

On this clonotype itself: Its antigen remains unknown.

Germline V gene data show CDR1 as SGHTA and CDR2 as FQGNSA. This CDR3 spans 14 amino acids. Blood samples, whole and unsorted for T cells, yielded the isolated total RNA. Addition of UMIs with a 6-nucleotide sample barcode was achieved by template switching. Using the 5' RACE reads, TCRdb records one entry per CDR3 protein without DNA. This sample's table has under 350,000 distinct CDR3 sequences. This sequence joins TRBV7-2 and TRBJ1-5. This clonotype was obtained from a human donor with ulcerative colitis or Crohn's disease, or a healthy co-twin of an affected twin (not recorded which). The sequencing sample was made of blood. The CDR3 loop is CASSSGMGNQPQHF. The full variable domain, with the rest looked up from reference TRBV7-2 and TRBJ1-5, is GAGVSQSPSNKVTEKGKDVELRCDPISGHTALYWYRQSLGQGLEFLIYFQGNSAPDKSGLPSDRFSAERTGGSVSTLTIQRTQQEDSAVYLCASSSGMGNQPQHFGDGTRLSIL.